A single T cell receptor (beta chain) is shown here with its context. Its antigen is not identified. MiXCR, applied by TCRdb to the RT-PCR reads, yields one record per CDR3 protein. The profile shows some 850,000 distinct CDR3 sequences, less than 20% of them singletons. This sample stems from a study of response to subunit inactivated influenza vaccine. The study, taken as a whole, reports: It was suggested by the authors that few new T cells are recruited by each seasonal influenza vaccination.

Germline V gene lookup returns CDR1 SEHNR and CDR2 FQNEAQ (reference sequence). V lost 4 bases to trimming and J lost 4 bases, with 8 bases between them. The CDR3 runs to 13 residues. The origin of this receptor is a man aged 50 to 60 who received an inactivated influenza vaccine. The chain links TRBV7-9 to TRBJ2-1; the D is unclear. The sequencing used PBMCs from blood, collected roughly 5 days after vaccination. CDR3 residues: CASSYDIYNEQFF. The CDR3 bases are TGTGCCAGCAGCTATGACATTTACAATGAGCAGTTCTTC. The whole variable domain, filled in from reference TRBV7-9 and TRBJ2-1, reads DTGVSQNPRHKITKRGQNVTFRCDPISEHNRLYWYRQTLGQGPEFLTYFQNEAQLEKSRLLSDRFSAERPKGSFSTLEIQRTEQGDSAMYLCASSYDIYNEQFFGPGTRLTVL.